This T cell receptor (beta chain) came from a study of blood T cell repertoires in COVID-19. The CDR3 has 13 residues. With V trimmed by 5 bases and J by 4 bases, 5 bases remained unmatched. The germline V gene encodes CDR1 SGHRS and CDR2 YFSETQ. Measured with immunoSEQ multiplex PCR; TCRdb has only the in-frame clones, and not every one. The sample records roughly 47,000 clones, around 89% being singletons. The chain couples TRBV5-1 to TRBJ1-1; 7 bases fit TRBD1. Input material: peripheral blood. The clonotype was recovered from a man in his 70s with active COVID-19. The CDR3 DNA sequence: TGCGCCAGCAGGGAGACAGGGATCACTGAAGCTTTCTTT. Translated, it gives CASRETGITEAFF.